This T cell receptor beta chain was identified during a study of T-cell reconstitution after alpha-beta-depleted transplantation in children. The CDR3 sequence is 13 residues long. Germline assignment: CDR1 SGHRS and CDR2 YFSETQ. Worth noting for this clonotype: What it recognizes is unknown. One base away lies a much larger clone, so this may be a sequencing read error.

Overall study results and limits: Some patients showed high day-60 TCRbeta diversity, which derived from surviving recipient T cells and thymic progenitors.

Unique molecular identifiers were built into the TCRbeta library. TCRdb reprocessed the PCR reads with MiXCR, giving one entry per CDR3 protein. There are a few hundred thousand distinct CDR3 sequences in the sample; approximately 23% occur only once, and roughly 9.7% lies in the top ten. The sample consisted of PBMCs, mostly from graft donor cells, taken 180 days after TCRalphabeta/CD19-depleted stem cell transplant. The receptor's source is a male patient younger than 18 who had a stem cell transplant for acute lymphoblastic leukemia, so the T cells may come from the graft donor. The chain uses TRBV5-1 and TRBJ1-2; no firm D call. CDR3 bases: TGCGCCAGCAGTCTCCCCACGGACTATGGCGACACCTTC. It encodes CASSLPTDYGDTF.